This T cell receptor (beta chain) was retrieved from a study of PD-L1 blockade in urothelial cancer. On the study more broadly: Typically, measured as a median, blood samples had 110,000 to 150,000 T cells.

Only in-frame clones appear in the TCRdb table, and some are missing; sequencing was by immunoSEQ multiplex PCR. The data contain some 47,000 clones, roughly 82% of them seen just once; the ten biggest clones take up about 3.3%. Looked up from germline, CDR1 is MGHDK and CDR2 is SYGVNS. The length of the CDR3 is 14 residues. With 0 bases removed from V and 5 bases from J, the gap between germline ends came to 10 bases. The chain recombines TRBV25-1 with TRBJ1-2, with no clear D. Source: PBMCs, taken around atezolizumab (anti-PD-L1) treatment. The source of this sequence is a man aged 65-85 years with urothelial cancer. DNA for the CDR3: TGTGCCAGCAGTGAATACGAGGGCTCGTATGGCTACACCTTC. Residues: CASSEYEGSYGYTF.